Sequencing of this T cell receptor (beta chain) was carried out in a study of synovial regulatory T cells in juvenile arthritis (dated by TCRdb to between 2014 and 2016). About the investigation overall: Of the sequenced patients, a few were therapy-naive, one was treated with methotrexate plus infliximab, about 6 were treated with methotrexate, and one lacked treatment information. Although effector T cell subsets in the cohort were also sequenced for comparisons, the Treg dataset on its own covers only blood and synovial fluid Treg cells. The study compared the TCRbeta CDR3 repertoires of blood iaTreg cells, other blood Treg cells and synovial fluid Treg cells taken from matched patient samples. Treg and Teff subsets from roughly 10 JIA patients with active disease were included in the TCR repertoire comparisons. Here is what the overall study found, with its caveats: iaTreg TCR repertoires were found to be largely private across patients and to partially overlap with synovial Teff and blood CPL repertoires. Blood iaTreg cells showed lower TCR diversity than other blood Treg cells, consistent with antigen-driven expansion. Synovial Treg cells shared more CDR3 sequences with iaTreg cells than with other blood Treg cells, and Chao-Jaccard similarity confirmed that synovial Treg cells were more closely related to iaTreg cells.

Turning to this clone: The antigen it recognizes is unknown.

CDR1 and CDR2 are read off the germline V gene as MGHRA and YSYEKL. The CDR3 goes from the cysteine to the phenylalanine over 18 residues. No coding sequence is recorded. The library was obtained by the immunoSEQ multiplex PCR assay. Adaptive Biotechnologies carried out the TCRbeta CDR3 sequencing. The study's own analysis went as follows. Repertoire similarity used the Chao-modified Jaccard index and median clonotype overlap from 200 random subsamples at equal sample size. The similarity analyses were based on either productive nucleotide sequences or amino acid sequences translated in silico. To compare repertoires, the researchers applied hierarchical clustering with single linkage as well as t-SNE, based on Chao-modified Jaccard distances. After normalising for sample size, the researchers measured repertoire diversity with the Renyi index across a range of alpha values. TCRdb obtained this table from immuneACCESS and retained in-frame rearrangements with V and J assigned. These tables miss some clones; where compared with another copy, unresolved V genes account for less than half of the shortfall, and the remainder is unexplained. V, J and clone size derive from that table, while D and trimming were established from the DNA sequence. For this sample, the table gives 9,000 to 10,000 clones. The top ten hold less than 0.75% of the sample.

The donors for the TCR repertoire analysis were approximately 11 juvenile idiopathic arthritis patients with active disease who had not reached inactive disease, of whom 3 were polyarticular and 8 were oligoarticular. The median age of the TCR-sequenced patients was about 12 years (range roughly 2.4-25), and their median disease duration was about 7 years (range 0.2-19.1). The samples for TCR repertoire analysis were obtained at two Italian centres. Peripheral blood mononuclear cells were isolated by Histopaque-1077 density gradient and cryopreserved in around 90% FCS with around 10% DMSO. This receptor was identified in a donor younger than 35 with juvenile idiopathic arthritis. Sequences were obtained from Treg cells from blood. This sample's cell subset or site label indicates: remaining (HLA-DR-negative) circulating blood Treg cells. The rearrangement joined TRBV4-1 to TRBJ2-7; the D call from TCRdb, TRBD2, cannot be confirmed without DNA. Here the CDR3 is given as CASSQDLPSGGHSYEQYF.